This paragraph covers one T cell receptor beta chain sequence. The germline CDR1 and CDR2 sequences are SGHTA and FQGNSA. CDR3 size: 13 residues. Trimming at V came to 4 bases and at J to 8 bases, leaving 2 bases not matched to a gene. The sample is drawn from a study of blood T cell repertoires in COVID-19. The assay was immunoSEQ multiplex PCR, and TCRdb's table has in-frame clones only and misses some. The sample has roughly 50,000 clones, 90% seen once. The clonotype was recovered from a man aged 65 to 79 with acute or convalescent COVID-19. The sample was peripheral blood. This chain uses TRBV7-2 with TRBJ1-2, with 12 bases aligning to TRBD1. CDR3: CASSWDRGQGYTF. The CDR3 nucleotides read TGTGCCAGCAGCTGGGACAGGGGGCAAGGCTACACCTTC.